This T cell receptor beta chain was sequenced in a study of beta chain features in type 1 diabetes. The CDR3 length is 19 residues. V dropped 0 bases and J dropped 2; count of bases not matched to a gene: 8. Germline V lookup: CDR1 MGHRA, CDR2 YSYEKL. Reverse transcribing all isolated RNA meant expressed TCRB transcripts were sequenced. Using immunoSEQ multiplex PCR, the repertoire was profiled, and TCRdb retains in-frame clones only, with some absent. The sample holds approximately 340,000 clones; over 13% are singletons and the top ten take 0.019%. The source is a woman between 18 and 29 years old in good health. The rearrangement links TRBV4-1 to TRBJ2-7; 15 nucleotides agree with TRBD2. The specimen was naive CD4+ T cells from blood. This chain's CDR3 is CASSQDSGTSGRRAYEQYF. The CDR3 DNA follows: TGCGCCAGCAGCCAAGATAGTGGGACTAGCGGGAGGAGAGCCTACGAGCAGTACTTC.